The 2 T cell receptor beta chains presented below share a single source sample, sequenced in a study of T cell changes during pregnancy in multiple sclerosis. This table comes from immunoSEQ multiplex PCR, and its TCRdb copy is limited to in-frame clones, with some not included. The table has some 120,000 clones, approximately 96% seen once; the top ten hold 0.44%. The source was peripheral blood, collected after pregnancy. These receptors all stem from a female donor with multiple sclerosis, enrolled in a pregnancy study.

V gene TRBV5-4 combines with J gene TRBJ2-7, with D possibly matching TRBD1 (6 bases). Germline V gene sequence: CDR1 SGHNT, CDR2 YYREEE (reference sequence). This CDR3 contains 15 residues. V was cut by 2 bases and J by 1 base, with 13 bases left in between. CDR3 nucleotide sequence: TGTGCCAGCAGCTTCGACTGGACAGCTTCCTACGAGCAGTACTTC. Its translation is CASSFDWTASYEQYF.

This chain links TRBV18 with TRBJ2-1, with 9 bases matching TRBD1. Trimming at V came to 6 bases and at J to 16 bases, leaving 10 bases not matched to a gene. CDR1 and CDR2 from the germline V gene are KGHSH and LQKENI. CDR3 length equals 12 residues. CDR3 loop: CASSYGTGFSFF. CDR3 in DNA: TGTGCCAGCTCCTACGGGACAGGGTTTTCATTCTTC.